This paragraph covers one T cell receptor beta chain sequence. No antigen is known for it. The sample comes from a study of cytomegalovirus exposure and HLA in healthy donors. It was with 60 Vbeta and 13 Jbeta primers that the PCR ran. Method: immunoSEQ multiplex PCR; TCRdb's copy keeps in-frame clones and lacks some. The repertoire has some 140,000 clones, 83% of them found once; the top ten carry more than 1.5%. Whole-study results and caveats: Equally common other TCR beta chains were less clonally expanded than HLA-associated ones, a later analysis found. Immune exposure data for these donors was limited to CMV serostatus.

This CDR3 region has 17 residues. CDR1 and CDR2 (germline): SGHTA, FQGNSA. Germline trimming cut 2 bases from V and 2 bases from J; bases unmatched to any gene: 11. This sequence was found in a man between 40 and 49 years old in good health and CMV-seronegative. Material for sequencing was PBMCs. The chain joins TRBV7-2 to TRBJ2-7; 8 positions match TRBD2. In DNA, the CDR3 is TGTGCCAGCAGCTTATCCCCCCCCGGGGGGGGGACCTACGAGCAGTACTTC. Translated: CASSLSPPGGGTYEQYF.